This T cell receptor gamma chain was sequenced for a study of Vδ1+ human thymocytes. The study, taken as a whole, reports: Roughly 22% of thymic delta-chain sequences were Vdelta2, with few Vdelta3, unlike blood Vdelta1+ controls. The authors advised highly purified populations and single-cell validation. Highly polyclonal TRG and TRD repertoires with Gaussian CDR3 length distributions appeared in thymus.

The template was reverse-transcribed extracted RNA. Pooled V-gene forward primers with one constant-region reverse primer generated the CDR3 amplicons by multiplex PCR. TCRdb made new clone calls on the multiplex PCR reads using CATT. In the table there are about 36,000 gamma-chain clones, 20% to 25% of which are singletons. There are 14 residues in the CDR3. J was trimmed by 6 bases and V by 3 bases; bases with no gene match: 11. In germline, CDR1 is GITISATS, CDR2 ISYDGTV (reference sequence). As concerns this clone: Its cognate antigen is unknown.

The chain uses TRGV9 and TRGJ1 or TRGJ2. The sequence came from a girl under two years old who had congenital heart surgery. Sequenced input: Vdelta1+ gamma-delta thymocytes from the thymus. The subset here: FACS-sorted CD3+ TCRalphabeta- TCRVdelta1+ TCRVdelta2- thymocytes. CDR3 in DNA: TGTGCCTTGTGGGAGCCGAGGAGAGGTTATAAGAAACTCTTT. Protein: CALWEPRRGYKKLF.